The clone carrying this T cell receptor beta chain was observed at least ten times. The antigen is undetermined. This CDR3 region has 15 residues. The data were taken from a study of blood T cells in healthy people across ages. Findings and caveats of the study: The study could not conclusively compare naive and antigen-experienced cells, given its unsorted PBMCs. TCR beta diversity per million T cells fell roughly linearly with age. The diversity estimates, figures obtained from one million T cells, were considered underestimates.

A second roughly 6 to 12 cycle PCR used barcoded and J-beta primers. Each CDR3 protein is one row after TCRdb ran MiXCR on the 5' RACE reads. The sample includes 650,000 or so distinct CDR3 sequences, roughly half of them seen just once. This sequence originates from a woman aged 80 or older in good health. The sequencing input was blood. The rearrangement uses TRBV21-1 and TRBJ2-5; the table calls TRBD2, which could not be checked here. TRBV21-1 is shown as a pseudogene. This CDR3 is CASSNSRLASETQYF. CDR3 DNA sequence: TGTGCCAGCAGCAATTCCCGACTAGCAAGTGAGACCCAGTACTTC.